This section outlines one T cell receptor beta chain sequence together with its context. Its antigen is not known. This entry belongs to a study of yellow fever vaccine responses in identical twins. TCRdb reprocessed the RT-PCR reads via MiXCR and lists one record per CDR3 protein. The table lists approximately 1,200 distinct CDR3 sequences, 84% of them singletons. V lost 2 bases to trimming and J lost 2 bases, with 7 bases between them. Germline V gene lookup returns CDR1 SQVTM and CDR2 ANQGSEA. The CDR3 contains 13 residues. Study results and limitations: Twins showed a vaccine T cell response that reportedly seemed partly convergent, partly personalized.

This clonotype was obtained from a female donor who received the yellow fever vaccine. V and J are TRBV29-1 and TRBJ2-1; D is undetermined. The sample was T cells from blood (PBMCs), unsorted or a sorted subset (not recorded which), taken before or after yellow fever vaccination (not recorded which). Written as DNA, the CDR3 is TGCAGCGTTGAACGCGAGACCTACAATGAGCAGTTCTTC. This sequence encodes CSVERETYNEQFF.